The 9 T cell receptor beta chains below were found in one sample sequenced in a study of blood T cell repertoires in COVID-19. Assay used: immunoSEQ multiplex PCR; TCRdb lists only in-frame clones, some missing. The sample has roughly 480,000 clones; about 91% are singletons. Sequenced: peripheral blood. The source is a man aged 18 to 35 with COVID-19, enrolled during active disease.

The rearrangement joins TRBV7-6 to TRBJ1-3; D not certain. Per germline, CDR1 SGHVS and CDR2 FNYEAQ. Trimming removed 3 bases from V and 0 bases from J, with 6 bases in between. The CDR3 is 14 residues long. For the CDR3, the DNA is TGTGCCAGCAGCTTCGACTCCTCTGGAAACACCATATATTTT. Translating it yields CASSFDSSGNTIYF.

The V and J genes are TRBV7-3 and TRBJ1-5; maybe TRBD1 (5 bases). The length of the CDR3 is 16 residues. Germline V lookup: CDR1 SGHTA, CDR2 FQGTGA. Trimming pared 5 bases from V and 2 bases from J, leaving 16 bases between. Here the CDR3 DNA reads TGTGCCAGCAGCACACACAGGAAAAGAGGCAATCAGCCCCAGCATTTT. It specifies CASSTHRKRGNQPQHF.

This clone occurred a few times. V usage is TRBV13 and J usage is TRBJ2-5; 12 nucleotides line up with TRBD1. The germline CDR1 and CDR2 sequences are PRHDT and FYEKMQ (reference sequence). The ends lost 5 bases at V and 5 bases at J; junction bases unmatched: 9. The CDR3 runs to 16 residues. This CDR3 reads CASSARDRGPRETQYF. The CDR3 coding sequence is TGTGCCAGCAGCGCCCGGGACAGGGGGCCGCGTGAGACCCAGTACTTC.

The V gene is TRBV28, the J gene TRBJ2-3, with TRBD1 matching over 7 bases. Germline-derived CDR1 and CDR2 are MDHEN and SYDVKM. Trimming removed 10 bases from V and 2 bases from J; junction bases left unmatched: 6. This CDR3 is 13 amino acids long. CDR3 bases: TGTGCCAACCGTGACAGGGACACAGATACGCAGTATTTT. It is translated as CANRDRDTDTQYF.

V usage is TRBV5-5 and J usage is TRBJ2-6; possible D gene TRBD1, 6 bases. Germline assignment: CDR1 SGHKS and CDR2 YYEKEE (reference sequence). This CDR3 has 16 residues. Trimming took 4 bases from V and 2 from J, leaving 13 bases between them. The CDR3 nucleotides are TGTGCCAGCAGCCCGGGACCAGGGGCTGGGGCCAACGTCCTGACTTTC. Amino acid sequence: CASSPGPGAGANVLTF.

Details on this clone: A junction end diverges from the germline sequence, so it may reflect a read error. The chain couples TRBV5-5 to TRBJ1-5, with a weak D call TRBD1 (5 bases). Germline CDR1 and CDR2: SGHKS and YYEKEE (reference sequence). This CDR3 is built from 13 residues. The CDR3 DNA reads TGTGCCGGCAGCGGGGGGAACAATCAGCCCCAGCATTTT. The encoded protein is CAGSGGNNQPQHF.

This clone was found once. This sequence joins TRBV4-1 and TRBJ2-7; 10 positions match TRBD2. Germline CDR1 reads MGHRA; CDR2 reads YSYEKL. CDR3 length: 16 amino acids. The junction had 6 bases not matched to a gene; V was cut back by 1 base and J by 3 bases. The CDR3 protein is CASSQATSGNHYEQYF. CDR3 DNA sequence: TGCGCCAGCAGCCAAGCAACTAGCGGGAATCACTACGAGCAGTACTTC.

The chain carries TRBV2 and TRBJ1-2; TRBD1 matches at 9 bases. The CDR3 consists of 15 residues. V was pared by 2 bases and J by 4 bases, with 5 bases of the junction left unmatched. CDR1 and CDR2 from the germline V gene are SNHLY and FYNNEI. The DNA of the CDR3 is TGTGCCAGCAGTGAACCGGGACAGGGCCGCTATGGCTACACCTTC. As protein: CASSEPGQGRYGYTF.

J is TRBJ2-3 and V is TRBV7-9, with 11 bases identical to TRBD2. Germline CDR1 is SEHNR and CDR2 is FQNEAQ (reference sequence). The CDR3 sequence is 19 residues long. The trim removed 5 bases at V and 7 bases at J, leaving 20 bases unmatched. The CDR3 loop reads CASSPQLRTLAGASHTQYF. As DNA, the CDR3 is TGTGCCAGCAGCCCCCAGTTACGGACACTAGCGGGAGCTTCTCATACGCAGTATTTT.